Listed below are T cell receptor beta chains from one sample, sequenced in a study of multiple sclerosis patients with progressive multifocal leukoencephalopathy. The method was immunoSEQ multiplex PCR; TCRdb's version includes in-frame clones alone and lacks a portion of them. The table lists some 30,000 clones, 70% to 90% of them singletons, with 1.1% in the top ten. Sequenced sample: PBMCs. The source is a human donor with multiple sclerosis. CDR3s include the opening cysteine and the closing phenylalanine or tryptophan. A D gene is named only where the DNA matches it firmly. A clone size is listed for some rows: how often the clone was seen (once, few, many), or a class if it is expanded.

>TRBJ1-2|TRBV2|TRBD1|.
TGTGCCAGCGGGGACAGTGGTGGCTACACCTTC
CASGDSGGYTF
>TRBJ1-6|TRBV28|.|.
TGTGCCAGCAGTTTCGCAGGGCTTTCACCCCTCCACTTT
CASSFAGLSPLHF
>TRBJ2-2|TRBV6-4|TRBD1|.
TGTGCCAGCAGTGATTCGACAGGGTCGGGCACCGGGGAGCTGTTTTTT
CASSDSTGSGTGELFF
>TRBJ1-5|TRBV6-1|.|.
TGTGCCAGCAGTGAGGGCCGACTCCGGGGCAATCAGCCCCAGCATTTT
CASSEGRLRGNQPQHF
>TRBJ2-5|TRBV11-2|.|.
TGTGCCAGCAGCACCCGACGAGAGGAGGAGACCCAGTACTTC
CASSTRREEETQYF
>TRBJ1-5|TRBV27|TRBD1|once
TGTGCCAGACCTAACTCCGACAGGGCCCATCATCAGCCCCAGCATTTT
CARPNSDRAHHQPQHF
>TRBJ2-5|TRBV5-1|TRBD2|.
TGCGCCAGCAAAACCGGGGGGTTGATCCAAGAGACCCAGTACTTC
CASKTGGLIQETQYF
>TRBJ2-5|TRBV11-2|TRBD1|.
TGTGCCAGCAGCTTAAGTACAGGGGGACAAGAGACCCAGTACTTC
CASSLSTGGQETQYF
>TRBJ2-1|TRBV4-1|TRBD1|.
TGCGCCAGCAGCCAAGTTCCGGGACAGGGGAGCAATGAGCAGTTCTTC
CASSQVPGQGSNEQFF
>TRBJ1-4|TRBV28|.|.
TGTGCCAGCAGCCGGACGCTCCCGGGAAAACTGTTTTTT
CASSRTLPGKLFF
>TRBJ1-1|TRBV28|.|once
TGTGCCAGCAGTTCGGGGGGGAGGGCTGAAGCTTTCTTT
CASSSGGRAEAFF
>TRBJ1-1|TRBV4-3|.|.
TGCGCCAGCAGCCAAGAGTGGAGGCACTGGGTCATGAACACTGAAGCTTTCTTT
CASSQEWRHWVMNTEAFF
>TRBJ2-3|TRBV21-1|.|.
TGTGCCAGCAGCGTACAGACAGAGAAACATAGCACAGATACGCAGTATTTT
CASSVQTEKHSTDTQYF
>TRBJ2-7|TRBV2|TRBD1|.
TGTGCCAGCAGTCCCGACGGGGACAGCCTCTACGAGCAGTACTTC
CASSPDGDSLYEQYF
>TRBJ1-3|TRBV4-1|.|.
TGCGCCAGCAGCCAGGGACGGAAGAGCTCTGGAAACACCATATATTTT
CASSQGRKSSGNTIYF
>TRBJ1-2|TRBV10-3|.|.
TGTGCCATCAGGGGGGGTAGTTCTAACTATGGCTACACCTTC
CAIRGGSSNYGYTF
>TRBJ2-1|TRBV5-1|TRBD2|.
TGCGCCAGCAGCTCCACCCTAGCGGGGGGGTACAATGAGCAGTTCTTC
CASSSTLAGGYNEQFF
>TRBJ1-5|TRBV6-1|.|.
TGTGCCAGCAGTGAGGGGTCCCAGCATTTT
CASSEGSQHF
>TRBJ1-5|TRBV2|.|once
TGTGCCAGCAGTGATGACCAGGTCAATCAGCCCCAGCATTTT
CASSDDQVNQPQHF
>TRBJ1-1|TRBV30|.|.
TGTGCCTGGAGTGGTGGGGGGGATAGGACTGAAGCTTTCTTT
CAWSGGGDRTEAFF
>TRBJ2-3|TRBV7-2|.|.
TGTGCCAGCAGTCTGACTATTACAGATACGCAGTATTTT
CASSLTITDTQYF
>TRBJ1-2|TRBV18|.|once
TGTGCCAGCTCACCAAGGCAGGGCCCCCCCTATGGCTACACCTTC
CASSPRQGPPYGYTF
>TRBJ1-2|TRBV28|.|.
TGTGCCAGCAGTTTAGGGGGAAAGGACTATGGCTACACCTTC
CASSLGGKDYGYTF
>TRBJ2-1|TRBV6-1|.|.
TGTGCCAGCAGTGAAGACAGGGCCTTACAGAATGAGCAGTTCTTC
CASSEDRALQNEQFF
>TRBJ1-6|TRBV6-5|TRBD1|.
TGTGCCAGCAGTTACTCGGGGACAGGGTCACCCCTCCACTTT
CASSYSGTGSPLHF
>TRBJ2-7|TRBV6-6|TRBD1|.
TGTGCCAGCAGTTACGTGCCGGACAGGGGTACCGAGCAGTACTTC
CASSYVPDRGTEQYF
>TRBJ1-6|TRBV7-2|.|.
TGTGCCAGCAGCTTAAGGACCCGTCTGGGAGATAATTCACCCCTCCACTTT
CASSLRTRLGDNSPLHF
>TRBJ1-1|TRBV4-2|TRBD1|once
TGTGCCAGCAGCCGGGGACAGGGAAACACTGAAGCTTTCTTT
CASSRGQGNTEAFF
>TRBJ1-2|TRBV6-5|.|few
TGTGCCAGCATCGGGGCCACCTTGGGGGGCTACACCTTC
CASIGATLGGYTF
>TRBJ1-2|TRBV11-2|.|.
TGTGCCAGCAGCTTACAGCCGGGGGACGGCTACACCTTC
CASSLQPGDGYTF
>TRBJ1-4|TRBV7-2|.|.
TGTGCCAGCAGCTTAGGCCCCGATGCAGAAAAACTGTTTTTT
CASSLGPDAEKLFF
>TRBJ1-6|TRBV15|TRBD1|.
TGTGCCACCTCGACAGGGAGCTCCTATAATTCACCCCTCCACTTT
CATSTGSSYNSPLHF
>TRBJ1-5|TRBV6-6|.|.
TGTGCCAGCGCCTTGCCAAATCAGCCCCAGCATTTT
CASALPNQPQHF
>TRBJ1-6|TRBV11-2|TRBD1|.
TGTGCCAGCAGCTCTCTCGACAGGGATAATTCACCCCTCCACTTT
CASSSLDRDNSPLHF
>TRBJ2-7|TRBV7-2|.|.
TGTGCCAGCAGCTTGTATTCTAGGCGTGGAGGCTCCTACGAGCAGTACTTC
CASSLYSRRGGSYEQYF
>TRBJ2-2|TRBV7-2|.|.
TGTGCCAGCAGCTTCCAGACTAGTTCCGGGGAGCTGTTTTTT
CASSFQTSSGELFF
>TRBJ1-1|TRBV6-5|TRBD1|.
TGTGCCAGCAGTTACTCGACAGGGAGATTGGGCACTGAAGCTTTCTTT
CASSYSTGRLGTEAFF
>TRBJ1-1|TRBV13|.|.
TGTGCCAGCAGCGAGGGACTGCGGGCTGTCGGCACTGAAGCTTTCTTT
CASSEGLRAVGTEAFF
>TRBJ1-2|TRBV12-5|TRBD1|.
TGTGCTAGTGGTTTCCCGCAGGGGGCGTTTGATGGCTACACCTTC
CASGFPQGAFDGYTF
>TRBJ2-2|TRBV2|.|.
TGTGCCAGCAAAGTTGAGGGGAACACCGGGGAGCTGTTTTTT
CASKVEGNTGELFF
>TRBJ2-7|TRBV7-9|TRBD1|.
TGTGCCAGCAGCTCAGCCCGGGACAGAGCCTACGAGCAGTACTTC
CASSSARDRAYEQYF
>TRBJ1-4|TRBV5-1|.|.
TGCGCCAGCAGCTTAGACGGACTGCGAACTAATGAAAAACTGTTTTTT
CASSLDGLRTNEKLFF
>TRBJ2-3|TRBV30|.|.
TGTGCCTGGAGTTTGGTAGGGGGGTATCCCACAGATACGCAGTATTTT
CAWSLVGGYPTDTQYF
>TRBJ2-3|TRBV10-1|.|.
TGCGCCAGCAGTAAGCGGGGCACAGATACGCAGTATTTT
CASSKRGTDTQYF
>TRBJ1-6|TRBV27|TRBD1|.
TGTGCCAGCAGCACAGGGGGACGCTCTAATTCACCCCTCCACTTT
CASSTGGRSNSPLHF
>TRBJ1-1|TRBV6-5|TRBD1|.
TGTGCCAGCAGCGGGGAGGGGGCTACTGAAGCTTTCTTT
CASSGEGATEAFF